Below are 15 T cell receptor beta chains sequenced from a single sample in a study of cytomegalovirus exposure and HLA in healthy donors. The PCR contained 60 Vbeta and 13 Jbeta primers. The table came from immunoSEQ multiplex PCR; TCRdb's copy has only in-frame clones and leaves some out. The sample includes about 120,000 clones, around 73% seen only once; the top ten take 11%. Sample: PBMCs. The source is a man aged 25-45 years in good health and CMV-seropositive.

The CDR3 nucleotides read TGCGCCAGCAGCTTTCCGGGACAGGGGGATTACGAGCAGTACTTC. This sequence encodes CASSFPGQGDYEQYF. The genes are TRBV5-1 and TRBJ2-5, with 11 nucleotides matching TRBD1. The assigned J gene may be wrong: the sequence end matches TRBJ2-7 better. Germline CDR1 SGHRS, CDR2 YFSETQ. There are 15 residues in the CDR3.

The chain has TRBV27 and TRBJ2-1, with 8 bases matching TRBD2. Germline CDR1 MNHEY, CDR2 SMNVEV (reference sequence). This CDR3 contains 15 residues. Trimming cost V 6 bases and J 2 bases; bases outside gene matches: 6. CDR3 loop: CASSHTSGAYNEQFF. The DNA of the CDR3 is TGTGCCAGCAGCCACACTAGCGGAGCCTACAATGAGCAGTTCTTC.

The chain carries TRBV28 and TRBJ1-5; D uncertain. The CDR3 loop spans 14 amino acids. The germline CDR1 and CDR2 sequences are MDHEN and SYDVKM. The V end lost 6 bases, the J end lost 6 bases, and 15 bases lay between the germline ends. The CDR3, as DNA: TGTGCCAGCAGCCTTTCGGTTTCTAGTCAGCCCCAGCATTTT. Encoded protein: CASSLSVSSQPQHF.

The rearrangement joins TRBV11-2 to TRBJ2-1; 8 bases agree with TRBD2. The CDR3 covers 15 residues. V lost 1 base and J lost 6; bases outside the gene matches: 5. Germline V gene sequence: CDR1 SGHAT, CDR2 FQNNGV. CDR3 in amino acids: CASSLAGGPLNEQFF. The CDR3, as DNA: TGTGCCAGCAGCTTAGCGGGAGGGCCCCTCAATGAGCAGTTCTTC.

J is TRBJ2-5 and V is TRBV7-2, with 10 bases matching TRBD2. V was clipped by 5 bases and J by 3 bases; unmatched bases: 9. This CDR3 is 16 amino acids long. In germline, CDR1 is SGHTA, CDR2 FQGNSA. DNA of the CDR3: TGTGCCAGCAGCCCCCGGGCCCTAGCGGGAGAAGAGACCCAGTACTTC. It is translated as CASSPRALAGEETQYF.

This sequence joins TRBV11-2 and TRBJ2-5; TRBD2 matches at 8 bases. J gave up 5 bases and V 5 bases, and 10 bases lay outside the gene matches. The length of the CDR3 is 15 residues. Per the germline V gene, CDR1 is SGHAT and CDR2 is FQNNGV. The CDR3 nucleotides read TGTGCCAGCAGCCCTGCTGGCGGGAGGTGGGAGACCCAGTACTTC. This sequence encodes CASSPAGGRWETQYF.

This clone was counted a few times. The V call is TRBV27, the J call TRBJ2-7, with TRBD2 identical over 9 bases. CDR3 length: 14 amino acids. Germline-derived CDR1 and CDR2 are MNHEY and SMNVEV (reference sequence). Germline trimming cut 7 bases from V and 1 base from J; bases unmatched to any gene: 5. The CDR3: CASKTSGDSYEQYF. The CDR3 coding sequence is TGTGCCAGCAAGACTAGCGGAGATTCCTACGAGCAGTACTTC.

This clone has a single count. This rearrangement joins TRBV5-1 to TRBJ2-3, with 7 bases lining up with TRBD1. Germline trimming cut 2 bases from V and 3 bases from J; bases unmatched to any gene: 6. The germline CDR1 and CDR2 sequences are SGHRS and YFSETQ. The CDR3 sequence is 15 residues long. The CDR3 nucleotides are TGCGCCAGCAGCTTAGGGGGCAAGGCAACAGATACGCAGTATTTT. Amino acid sequence: CASSLGGKATDTQYF.

The chain carries TRBV27 and TRBJ1-6; D not certain. The CDR3 loop spans 14 amino acids. From germline, CDR1 is MNHEY and CDR2 SMNVEV (reference sequence). V was shortened by 7 bases and J by 9 bases, with 16 bases between the two germline ends. CDR3 nucleotide sequence: TGTGCCAGCACCCCCGTGGGTCGGGGTTCACCCCTCCACTTT. The encoded protein is CASTPVGRGSPLHF.

This chain joins TRBV28 and TRBJ1-1; D remains unclear. Trimming removed 0 bases at V and 1 base at J, with 6 bases between. This CDR3 comprises 14 residues. Germline CDR1 is MDHEN and CDR2 is SYDVKM. Here the CDR3 DNA reads TGTGCCAGCAGTTTATGGGCCCAGAACACTGAAGCTTTCTTT. Translating gives CASSLWAQNTEAFF.

This clone was counted a single time. V and J are TRBV4-1 and TRBJ2-7, with TRBD2 as a possible D gene (5 bases). Trimming took off 1 base at V and 0 bases at J, with 22 bases between the two ends. Germline V CDR1 and CDR2: MGHRA, YSYEKL. The CDR3 extends over 19 amino acids. The CDR3 DNA sequence: TGCGCCAGCAGCCAAGTGGGAACTAGAGGAGCCTCAAGCTCCTACGAGCAGTACTTC. Its translation is CASSQVGTRGASSSYEQYF.

The chain couples TRBV19 to TRBJ2-7; 9 positions match TRBD1. After removal of 8 bases from V and 0 bases from J, the junction contained 5 bases not matched to a gene. CDR1 is LNHDA and CDR2 is SQIVND in the germline V gene (reference sequence). The CDR3 extends over 14 amino acids. CDR3: CASRTQGASYEQYF. Here the CDR3 DNA reads TGTGCCAGTCGAACACAGGGGGCCTCCTACGAGCAGTACTTC.

This chain links TRBV7-3 with TRBJ2-1, with a tentative D call TRBD2 (6 bases). V was trimmed by 1 base and J by 1 base, leaving 11 bases between them. Germline V gives CDR1 SGHTA, CDR2 FQGTGA. The CDR3 has 16 residues. The CDR3 DNA is TGTGCCAGCAGCTTAAGGGGGGACCGGTCCTACAATGAGCAGTTCTTC. The encoded protein is CASSLRGDRSYNEQFF.

With respect to this clone: An end of the junction does not agree with germline; a read error may underlie this. J is TRBJ1-2 and V is TRBV7-9; 7 nucleotides match TRBD1. The V gene's germline CDR1 is SEHNR and CDR2 FQNEAQ (reference sequence). The length of the CDR3 is 11 residues. The CDR3 reads CSSSLQGGYTF. For the CDR3, the DNA is TGTTCCAGCAGCTTACAGGGGGGCTACACCTTC.

The rearrangement uses TRBV15 and TRBJ1-3; 10 bases are a match to TRBD1. The CDR3 length is 18 residues. J was trimmed by 2 bases and V by 0 bases; bases with no gene match: 7. Germline V gene data show CDR1 as LNHNV and CDR2 as YYDKDF (reference sequence). CDR3 region: CATSRDWGQGQTGNTIYF. CDR3 nucleotides: TGTGCCACCAGCAGAGATTGGGGACAGGGGCAAACTGGAAACACCATATATTTT. Together with reference TRBV15 and TRBJ1-3, the CDR3 gives the full variable domain: DAMVIQNPRYQVTQFGKPVTLSCSQTLNHNVMYWYQQKSSQAPKLLFHYYDKDFNNEADTPDNFQSRRPNTSFCFLDIRSPGLGDTAMYLCATSRDWGQGQTGNTIYFGEGSWLTVV.